The sequence of this T cell receptor (beta chain) was determined in a study of blood T cell repertoires in COVID-19. In the original processing: By means of reference gene primer amplification, nucleated cell counts were estimated. The data were produced by immunoSEQ multiplex PCR, yet TCRdb's version contains in-frame clones alone and is incomplete. V and J calls and clone size are copied from that table; D and trimming were computed from the DNA. The data contain under 65,000 clones, 90% of them singletons. Germline V gene data show CDR1 as SGHAT and CDR2 as FQNNGV. With V trimmed by 0 bases and J by 8 bases, 15 bases remained unmatched. The CDR3 covers 17 residues.

Sequencing was carried out using peripheral blood. The clonotype comes from a man in his 60s with acute or convalescent COVID-19. The gene calls are TRBV11-2 and TRBJ1-2, with TRBD1 matching 7 bases. CDR3 coding DNA: TGTGCCAGCAGCTTAGAACTGTTTGGGACAGTTATAGGCGGCTACACCTTC. It yields the protein CASSLELFGTVIGGYTF. Filled out from reference TRBV11-2 and TRBJ1-2, the complete variable domain reads EAGVAQSPRYKIIEKRQSVAFWCNPISGHATLYWYQQILGQGPKLLIQFQNNGVVDDSQLPKDRFSAERLKGVDSTLKIQPAKLEDSAVYLCASSLELFGTVIGGYTFGSGTRLTVV.